One T cell receptor beta chain is described in this entry. Its antigen has not been determined. No base quality values were provided; no much bigger clone lies one nucleotide off. The sample belongs to a study of molecular identifiers for immune sequencing clone quantification (dated by TCRdb to the late 2010s). Describing the broader study: In a replicate experiment, RNA from 20,000 or 100,000 naive CD8 T cells was split into five aliquots, four of which were sequenced. This methods study benchmarked molecular-identifier clustering-based TCR repertoire sequencing (MIDCIRS) and TCR RNA copy counting, using CD8 T cells to do so. Broader findings and caveats from the paper: Clones above 20 RNA copies held over 97% of molecules in CMV-specific effector cells but under 1% in naive cells. Modeling indicated about 3 TCR RNA copies recovered per cell, compared with about 9.7 by digital PCR, which implies a capture efficiency of approximately 30%. When barcode sub-clustering was left out, chimeric consensus sequences inflated TCR diversity, with chimeras reaching as high as 47%. Naive libraries contained spiked-in Jurkat TCR RNA (around ten copies' worth), which is not part of the donor repertoire. Even against a background of about a million naive CD8 T cells, spiked-in Jurkat TCR RNA amounting to a single cell's worth was reported to be detectable. Identical TCR molecules sharing a barcode could cause highly expanded clone sizes to be underestimated.

Libraries were made using PCR. This sample was sequenced with a NextSeq 500. Preparation of bulk TCR libraries followed a previously described approach, with the TCR primers listed in Table S5. Purification of total RNA was performed with the Qiagen AllPrep DNA/RNA kit. Before any analysis, reads coming from multiple sequencing runs of the same library were combined into one pool. In the original analysis: Only reads with exact TCR constant sequence were kept, trimmed to 150 nt, and grouped by their 12-nt molecular barcodes. Reads inside each barcode group were sub-clustered using a 15% Levenshtein threshold, and a quality-weighted consensus sequence was constructed for each RNA molecule. Non-functional sequences were filtered out, along with any lower-count sequence sitting one edit away from another sequence. On the basis of fitting two negative binomial distributions, barcode sub-clusters with fewer than 20% of the maximum read count were discarded. TCRdb trimmed the raw reads at Q25, called clones with MiXCR and kept productive beta chains. Each CDR3 protein appears once, grouped with its most common genes and DNA. The V and J calls shown here were made by TCRdb, not taken from the authors' results. The sample table lists 80,000 to 100,000 distinct CDR3 sequences, 20% to 25% of them with a count of one. The ten largest clones take up more than 0.8% of the sample.

At the junction V is shortened by 5 bases and J by 4 bases; bases outside the gene matches: 7. Including cysteine and phenylalanine, the CDR3 has 15 amino acids. Just the 45-base CDR3 DNA is kept, in frame starting at base 1. CDR1 and CDR2 (MNHEY, SMNVEV) derive from the germline V gene (reference sequence). Naive CD8 T cell libraries were made from approximately 20,000 to 1,000,000 sorted cells using 10%, 30% or 50% of purified RNA. Naive CD8 T cells were FACS-sorted as CD8+CD4-CCR7+CD45RA+ on a BD FACSAria II into RLT Plus buffer. Detection sensitivity was tested by spiking Jurkat RNA equal to some 11 TCR copies' worth into samples containing about 20,000-1,100,000 naive CD8 T cells. Enrichment of CD8 T cells was performed with RosetteSep CD8+ T Cell Enrichment Cocktail and Ficoll-Paque, after which ACK red cell lysis was carried out.

The origin of this receptor is a human donor in good health. Some libraries in this study had Jurkat cell RNA spiked in. The material sequenced was naive CD8+ T cells from blood, with Jurkat cell RNA spiked in. Per the publication, the cell subset or site label means: FACS-sorted CD8+CD4-CCR7+CD45RA+ naive T cells. The chain uses TRBV27 and TRBJ2-3, and 9 junction bases match TRBD1. At the DNA level, the sequence is TGTGCCAGCAGTACCGGGACAGGGAGCCCAGATACGCAGTATTTT. This yields the protein CASSTGTGSPDTQYF.